This is a list of T cell receptor beta chains from one sample in a study of graft-versus-host responses after intestinal transplantation. Their recognized antigens are unknown. This table comes from immunoSEQ multiplex PCR, and its TCRdb copy is limited to in-frame clones, with some not included. Of over 70,000 clones listed, 90% are singletons. The sequences come from unstimulated CD8+ T cells sorted from spleen or lymph node cells, collected before transplant. The receptors stem from a human donor who was the organ donor for an intestinal transplant. CDR3s leave out the opening cysteine and the closing phenylalanine or tryptophan.

V gene	CDR3 protein
TRBV7-3	ASSLQTGMNTEAF
TRBV7-6	ASSLLWGHNQPQH
TRBV5-5	ASELTGGAGYT
TRBV27	ASSISGAYNEQF
TRBV11-2	ASSRGAGGATDTQY
TRBV6-5	ASSSGLANYGYT
TRBV7-9	ASEVDTQY
TRBV29-1	SVEQGKIETQY
TRBV4-3	ASSQSLQGSSNEKLF
TRBV27	ASRTGIGYNEQF
TRBV11-2	ASSQRDSGAFNYGYT
TRBV6-1	ASSGTGVVSPLH
TRBV5-4	ASSLGHDNNYGYT
TRBV28	ASSFISQGLAKNIQY
TRBV5-1	ASVSGGASSDTQY
TRBV27	ASSLTPTTGSGNTIY
TRBV5-1	ASSWGTGTGELF
TRBV27	ASSSGVGTEAF
TRBV29-1	SPRTGRLDYNSPLH
TRBV29-1	SVILARDEQF
TRBV6-1	ASSPRGSNYGYT
TRBV5-6	ASSFSGGSTEAF
TRBV9	ASSVDHGGELF
TRBV27	ASSWLPNTGELF
TRBV4-2	ASSQDRAGGTSGANVLT
TRBV6-5	ASSYSGRNTEAF
TRBV7-9	ASSFSGGTTDTQY
TRBV7-9	ASSLMFTGVNYGYT
TRBV28	ASSLSAGRAGGDYGYT
TRBV2	ASREPYSNQPQH
TRBV5-8	ASRGDAYSWGLSTDTQY
TRBV6-5	ASSTSGVGGGGYT
TRBV14	ASSQVDRGLDYGYT
TRBV27	ASKVLAGAKNIQY
TRBV6-6	ASRTGRGRTPGYT
TRBV5-6	ASSPIGGADYGYT
TRBV27	ASSLGGQSKYGYT
TRBV6-1	ASSDALGTGVSDTQY
TRBV4-2	ASSQEGLAGSVVETQY
TRBV7-9	ASSSWTSGGGDTQY
TRBV5-6	ASSPGTGELYYGYT